This T cell receptor (beta chain) comes out of a study of shared clonotypes between healthy human individuals. V lost 0 bases and J 4 bases, leaving 9 bases between the germline ends. Germline CDR1 reads SEHNR; CDR2 reads FQNEAQ (reference sequence). The CDR3 extends over 14 amino acids. Method: immunoSEQ multiplex PCR; TCRdb's copy keeps in-frame clones and lacks some. Among about 690,000 clones listed, about 90% were seen once. The V call is TRBV7-9, the J call TRBJ1-1; D is unclear. The sequencing input was memory CD8+ T cells from PBMCs. Stated subset: CD45RO+ cells pooled with CCR7-negative TemRA cells. The receptor was isolated from a young man in good health. Some clones in this sample may be carry-over from other donors' samples. In DNA, the CDR3 is TGTGCCAGCAGCTTAGCAGGGATGGGCACTGAAGCTTTCTTT. Its translation is CASSLAGMGTEAFF.